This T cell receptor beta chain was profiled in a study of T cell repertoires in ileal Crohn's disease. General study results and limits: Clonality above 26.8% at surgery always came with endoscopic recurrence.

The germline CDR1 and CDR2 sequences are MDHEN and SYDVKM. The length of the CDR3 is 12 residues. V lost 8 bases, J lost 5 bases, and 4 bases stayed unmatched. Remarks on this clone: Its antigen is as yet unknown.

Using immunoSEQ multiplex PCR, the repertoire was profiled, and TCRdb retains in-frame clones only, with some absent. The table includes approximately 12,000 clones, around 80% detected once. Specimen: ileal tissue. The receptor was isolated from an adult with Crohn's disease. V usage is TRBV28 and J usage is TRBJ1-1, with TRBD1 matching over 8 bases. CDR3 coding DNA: TGTGCCAGCCAGGGGGCCAGGACTGAAGCTTTCTTT. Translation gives CASQGARTEAFF.